The clone carrying this TCR beta chain showed up just once. The antigen remains unidentified. There are 16 residues in the CDR3. V was trimmed by 4 bases and J by 0 bases, leaving 16 bases between them. Per germline, CDR1 SGHRS and CDR2 YFSETQ. This entry belongs to a study of OX40 agonist ivuxolimab in advanced cancers. Study context: Patients received ivuxolimab, an agonistic anti-OX40 (CD134) antibody. The study gave patients intravenous ivuxolimab at 0.01 to 10 mg/kg every 2 weeks. Study-wide results and caveats: By week 6 at 0.1 to 3.0 mg/kg, blood CD4+ and CD8+ T cells had expanded clonally.

Patients were ruled out by autoimmune disease history or systemic immunosuppression. Only in-frame clones appear in the TCRdb table, and some are missing; sequencing was by immunoSEQ multiplex PCR. Seen here are about 35,000 clones, roughly 91% observed once, and the top ten hold around 4.2%. The source material was CD4+ or CD8+ T cells sorted from blood, sampled in a trial of the OX40 agonist ivuxolimab. The chain links TRBV5-1 to TRBJ1-1; D is perhaps TRBD1 (6 bases). The sequence was obtained from an adult with an advanced solid tumor such as melanoma, head and neck, liver or kidney cancer. CDR3 region: CASSPGGPRLNTEAFF. CDR3 sequence (DNA): TGCGCCAGCAGCCCCGGGGGGCCCCGATTGAACACTGAAGCTTTCTTT. Full variable domain (missing parts from reference TRBV5-1 and TRBJ1-1): KAGVTQTPRYLIKTRGQQVTLSCSPISGHRSVSWYQQTPGQGLQFLFEYFSETQRNKGNFPGRFSGRQFSNSRSEMNVSTLELGDSALYLCASSPGGPRLNTEAFFGQGTRLTVV.